This T cell receptor (beta chain) was obtained from a study of shared clonotypes between healthy human individuals. The study, taken as a whole, reports: The study's rarefaction showed incomplete sorted-subset sequencing despite large depth.

Notes on this clone: Its antigen remains unknown.

V gave up 4 bases and J gave up 7 bases; unmatched junction bases: 18. The CDR3 extends over 17 amino acids. The germline V gene has CDR1 KGHSH and CDR2 LQKENI. Researchers partitioned CD4+ cells into CD45RA+ naive and CD45RA-negative memory subsets. TCRdb's copy holds only in-frame clones and misses some; the assay was immunoSEQ multiplex PCR. There are about 2,500,000 clones in the sample; roughly 92% occur only once, and roughly 0.14% lies in the top ten. This rearrangement joins TRBV18 to TRBJ2-7, with TRBD1 matching 8 bases. The clonotype was recovered from a man aged 18-30 years in good health. Sequencing input: naive CD4+ T cells sorted from blood. Subset given: CD45RA+ positively selected. The CDR3 here is CASSQRQGSGFGNEQYF. In DNA form, the CDR3 reads TGTGCCAGCTCACAAAGACAGGGGAGTGGGTTTGGTAATGAGCAGTACTTC. Full variable domain (rest looked up from reference TRBV18 and TRBJ2-7): NAGVMQNPRHLVRRRGQEARLRCSPMKGHSHVYWYRQLPEEGLKFMVYLQKENIIDESGMPKERFSAEFPKEGPSILRIQQVVRGDSAAYFCASSQRQGSGFGNEQYFGPGTRLTVT.